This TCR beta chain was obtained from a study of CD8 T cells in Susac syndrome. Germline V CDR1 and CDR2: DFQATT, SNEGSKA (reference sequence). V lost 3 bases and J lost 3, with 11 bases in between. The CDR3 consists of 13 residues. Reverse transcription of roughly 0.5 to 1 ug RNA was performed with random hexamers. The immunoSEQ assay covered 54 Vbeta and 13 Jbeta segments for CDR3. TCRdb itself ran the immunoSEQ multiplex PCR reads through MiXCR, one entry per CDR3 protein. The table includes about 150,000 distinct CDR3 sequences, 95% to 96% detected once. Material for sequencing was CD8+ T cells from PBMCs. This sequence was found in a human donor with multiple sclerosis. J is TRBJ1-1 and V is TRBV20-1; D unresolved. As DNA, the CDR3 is TGCAGTGCTAGGGGCATCGGGGACACTGAAGCTTTCTTT. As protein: CSARGIGDTEAFF.